This entry concerns a single T cell receptor (beta chain). Antigen specificity is unknown. These data belong to a study of T cells in Graves' hyperthyroidism and ophthalmopathy. In the study overall: Peripheral blood was drawn at first diagnosis, prior to all treatment.

Study results and limitations: Most thyroid-expanded clonotypes above 0.001 were also found in blood.

The germline V gene encodes CDR1 MNHNS and CDR2 SASEGT. The CDR3 loop spans 14 amino acids. The V gene lost 8 bases and the J gene lost 0 bases, with 13 bases spanning the gap. RNA transcripts were the template for amplifying TCR beta CDR3 regions. The HTBI primer set drove a first-round RT-PCR of the TCR CDR3. TCRdb re-analysed the multiplex PCR reads in MiXCR, keeping a single row per CDR3 protein. Of hundreds of thousands of distinct CDR3 sequences listed, 20% were seen once; the top ten hold about 35%. The PBMCs had their origin in less than 13 ml of fresh peripheral blood. This sequence originates from a man aged 25 to 45 with Graves' ophthalmopathy. The specimen was blood. V gene TRBV6-1 combines with J gene TRBJ2-5; D perhaps matches TRBD1 (6 bases). CDR3 loop: CASQPGGDQETQYF. DNA of the CDR3: TGTGCCAGCCAGCCTGGGGGCGACCAAGAGACCCAGTACTTC.